The 8 T cell receptor beta chains below come from one sample, sequenced in a study of T cells in Graves' hyperthyroidism and ophthalmopathy. Amplified TCR beta CDR3 regions came from RNA transcripts. A set of HTBI primers served as the primers for a first-round RT-PCR of the TCR CDR3. TCRdb processed the multiplex PCR reads anew with MiXCR; each CDR3 protein has one entry. The sample holds over 550,000 distinct CDR3 sequences, 16% seen once. Material for sequencing was blood. Receptors were obtained from a woman younger than 30 with Graves' hyperthyroidism.

Ten or more counts support this clonotype. The CDR3 DNA is TGTGCCAGCAGCAAGCGGGCGGGGGTTGACTATGGCTACACCTTC. Translation gives CASSKRAGVDYGYTF. V and J are TRBV12-3 or TRBV12-4 and TRBJ1-2, with a possible D match to TRBD1 (5 bases). V lost 6 bases and J 3 bases, leaving 17 bases between the germline ends. This CDR3 spans 15 amino acids.

This clonotype was counted ten times or more. V is TRBV20-1 and J is TRBJ2-7, with D perhaps matching TRBD2 (5 bases). The ends were cut back, 0 bases at V and 4 bases at J, with 13 bases in the middle. The length of the CDR3 is 14 residues. Germline lookup yields CDR1 DFQATT and CDR2 SNEGSKA (reference sequence). This CDR3 is CSARDREQRYEQYF. The CDR3 DNA reads TGCAGTGCTAGAGATCGGGAACAGCGATACGAGCAGTACTTC.

This clonotype was detected ten times or more. The J gene is TRBJ2-3, the V gene TRBV11-2, with D maybe TRBD1 (5 bases). The V end was cut by 2 bases, the J end by 5 bases, with 14 bases between. Germline-derived CDR1 and CDR2 are SGHAT and FQNNGV. The CDR3 contains 15 residues. The CDR3 bases are TGTGCCAGCAGCTTAATCGGTCAGGGTGGAGATACGCAGTATTTT. It codes for CASSLIGQGGDTQYF.

This clonotype was detected only a few times. This rearrangement joins TRBV12-3 or TRBV12-4 to TRBJ2-4, with TRBD1 matching over 7 bases. CDR3 length equals 14 residues. V was pared by 6 bases and J by 4 bases, with 6 bases of the junction left unmatched. DNA for the CDR3: TGTGCCAGCAGGAAGGGGACAGCTAAAAACATTCAGTACTTC. This codes for CASRKGTAKNIQYF.

In this sample, this clonotype turned up a few times. The rearrangement links TRBV4-1 to TRBJ1-2; D uncertain. The CDR3 contains 15 residues. V was cut by 4 bases and J by 3 bases, with 15 bases left in between. CDR1 MGHRA and CDR2 YSYEKL come from the germline V gene. The CDR3 loop is CASSPDNPPHYGYTF. CDR3 coding DNA: TGCGCCAGCAGCCCAGACAACCCCCCCCACTATGGCTACACCTTC.

This clonotype has just a few counts. An end of the junction differs from the germline gene, which may be a read error. The chain has TRBV10-3 and TRBJ2-3; D may be TRBD2 (6 bases). Germline CDR1 is ENHRY and CDR2 is SYGVKD. The length of the CDR3 is 16 residues. DNA for the CDR3: TGTGCCATCAATGAGTCGGCGGCGGGGCGCACAGATACGCAGTATTTT. It translates to CAINESAAGRTDTQYF.

Only a few counts were recorded for this clonotype. The genes are TRBV19 and TRBJ1-6; D gene ambiguous. Germline V gene lookup returns CDR1 LNHDA and CDR2 SQIVND (reference sequence). The CDR3 covers 14 residues. V was trimmed by 3 bases and J by 6 bases, leaving 9 bases between them. CDR3 sequence (DNA): TGTGCCAGTAGTATCGGGCGGCTTAATTCACCCCTCCACTTT. It translates to CASSIGRLNSPLHF.

The table lists this clonotype with many counts. The chain carries TRBV6-1 and TRBJ2-5, with D possibly TRBD1 on 6 matching bases. CDR1 is MNHNS, CDR2 SASEGT, per germline. V lost 5 bases, J lost 4 bases, and 17 bases lay in between. The CDR3 contains 15 residues. CDR3 sequence: CASSTTGSTGETQYF. CDR3 in DNA: TGTGCCAGCAGTACAACAGGGTCCACCGGAGAGACCCAGTACTTC.